This TCR beta chain was profiled in a study of post-analysis software for immune sequencing data. Study conclusions and caveats: Controls showed lower frequencies than patients for roughly 5 TRBV segments, and TRBV5-6, TRBV5-1 and TRBV20-1 were among these. Batch-mates among the samples co-clustered strongly by F measure.

The CDR3 is made up of 13 amino acids. The V and J ends lost 6 bases and 11 bases, in that order; junction bases with no gene match: 12. Germline CDR1 is SQVTM and CDR2 is ANQGSEA. Sequencing libraries made from TCR beta cDNA carried unique molecular identifiers. TCRdb re-analysed the PCR reads in MiXCR, keeping a single row per CDR3 protein. The data hold approximately 630,000 distinct CDR3 sequences, with 59% observed a single time. On this clonotype: Its antigen remains unknown.

The clonotype originates from a girl aged 2 to 9 with multiple sclerosis. The sequenced material came from blood. The chain employs TRBV29-1 and TRBJ2-5, with TRBD2 matching over 10 bases. The CDR3 sequence is CSVRRAGGREQYF. CDR3 in DNA: TGCAGCGTCCGGCGAGCGGGAGGGAGGGAGCAGTACTTC.